Below, one TCR beta chain is given with its context. Each CDR3 protein gets one entry after TCRdb re-called the PCR reads with MiXCR. The table includes around 320,000 distinct CDR3 sequences, about 23% detected once. Germline loops: CDR1 SGHDT, CDR2 YYEEEE. The V segment lost 2 bases and the J segment 5 bases; nucleotides outside the gene matches: 12. This CDR3 has 16 amino acids. This entry belongs to a study of molecular identifiers for immune sequencing clone quantification. The sequencing sample was made of naive CD8+ T cells from blood, with Jurkat cell RNA spiked in. Indicated subset: FACS-sorted CD8+CD4-CCR7+CD45RA+ naive T cells. This chain joins TRBV5-6 and TRBJ2-7; 8 bases align to TRBD1. The clonotype originates from a human donor in good health. Some libraries in this study had Jurkat cell RNA spiked in. Written as DNA, the CDR3 is TGTGCCAGCAGCTTCACGTATCTCGACAGGGGAGACGAGCAGTACTTC. It codes for CASSFTYLDRGDEQYF.